This TCR beta chain was retrieved from a study of OX40 agonist ivuxolimab in advanced cancers. Study details: Treatment of patients was with ivuxolimab, an agonistic anti-OX40 (CD134) antibody. Dose-escalation patients had hepatocellular carcinoma, melanoma, renal cell or head and neck cancer.

This CDR3 region has 14 residues. In germline, CDR1 is SGHTA, CDR2 FQGNSA. V lost 5 bases, J lost 0 bases, and 11 bases lay in between. Findings and caveats of the study: There were also nonresponders showing low normalized T-cell clonal expansion. Patients with a partial response at 0.1-3.0 mg/kg had among the lowest clonal expansion.

TCRdb's copy holds only in-frame clones and misses some; the assay was immunoSEQ multiplex PCR. The sample lists tens of thousands of clones, about 94% occurring once. Worth noting for this clone: As yet, its antigen is unknown.

The sample in question was CD4+ or CD8+ T cells sorted from blood, obtained in a trial of the OX40 agonist ivuxolimab. This receptor was obtained from an adult with an advanced solid tumor such as melanoma, head and neck, liver or kidney cancer. The V call is TRBV7-2, the J call TRBJ2-7; D is perhaps TRBD1 (6 bases). CDR3 nucleotide sequence: TGTGCCAGCAGCGAGACAGGTCCCTCCTACGAGCAGTACTTC. Its translation: CASSETGPSYEQYF.